This TCR beta chain derives from a study of neoadjuvant anti-PD-1 for oral cavity cancer (dated by TCRdb to the early 2020s). Concerning the study at large: Patients mostly received three to four biweekly doses of nivolumab at 3 mg/kg before curative-intent surgical resection. The parent correlative cohort included roughly 12 patients, with an approximately 32% response rate. Under RECIST 1.1, a patient counted as a responder if showing complete response, partial response or stable disease, and as a non-responder if showing progression. Patients without progression received a fourth nivolumab dose around day 43 and underwent definitive surgical resection on days 50-56.

The time point label, read with the paper, signifies: before neoadjuvant nivolumab. Patients had been newly diagnosed with stage II-IVA oral cavity squamous cell carcinoma, and no prior systemic or radiation treatment had been given to the patients. The cohort was made up of patients with locally advanced, HPV-negative oral cavity squamous cell carcinoma. No culture maintenance or expansion was done, as the peripheral blood mononuclear cells went straight to analysis. Samples were obtained from a longitudinal correlative study of a single-arm phase II trial of neoadjuvant nivolumab in oral cavity squamous cell carcinoma. Subject-matched pre- and post-treatment PBMCs and tumors from three responders and three non-responders were subjected to genomic DNA-based TCRbeta sequencing. Peripheral blood mononuclear cells were collected before nivolumab treatment and were collected again after treatment, at the time of surgery. The Maxwell RSC DNA from Cells kit was used to extract genomic DNA from PBMCs.

General conclusions and limits of the study: The TCR analyses had only a few patients in each response group, and the authors called for validation in larger cohorts. After neoadjuvant nivolumab, T cell clonality (Gini index) in PBMCs was significantly higher in non-responders than in responders. Higher pretreatment blood TCRbeta clonality and lower post-treatment tumor TCRbeta clonality were correlated with higher pretreatment blood Treg/Th17 ratios.

For deep sequencing, each PBMC sample was run in six replicates, with libraries mostly built from about 500 ng of input genomic DNA. TCRbeta libraries were prepared with the immunoSEQ hsTCRbeta kit according to the manufacturer's instructions. An Illumina NovaSeq 6000 S4 flow cell was used to sequence the final libraries, which had first been combined to 3 nM. As for the original processing: The immunoSEQ Analyzer handled quality control and preprocessing of the raw data. The analysis was limited to productive rearrangements, and each clonotype was defined by a unique CDR3 amino acid sequence. Repertoire clonality was estimated as the Gini-Simpson index, which was computed with the R package tcR. Student's t test was used to compare Gini indices, while Pearson correlation assessed associations with tumor size change. Entries here come from immuneACCESS through TCRdb and include only in-frame sequences with V and J called. Some clones fail to appear in such tables; in the studies checked, an unresolved V gene covers under half of the shortfall, and the cause of the remainder is unknown. Clone size and V and J calls were adopted from that table, with D and trimming inferred from the DNA. The sample table records tens of thousands of clones; about four fifths of these occur just once. The ten most abundant clones make up nearly 3.5% of the sample.

As for this clone: This clone's antigen is unknown. There are no base qualities to consult, and no much larger clone falls within one base.

The clonotype was recovered from a person aged 40-85 years with oral cavity squamous cell carcinoma. Sample: PBMCs, taken before nivolumab (anti-PD-1) treatment.

The CDR3 here reads CASSSLLAGEGNEQFF. The sequenced DNA: TGTGCCAGCAGCTCCCTACTAGCGGGAGAGGGGAATGAGCAGTTCTTC. The chain is made from TRBV7-3 and TRBJ2-1; TRBD2 matches 11 bases in the middle. Clipping removes 4 bases from V and 7 bases from J, with 9 as the unmatched junction base count. The CDR3 runs 16 residues from the cysteine to the phenylalanine. Only the CDR3 region is kept as DNA, spanning 48 bases read in frame from base 1. The germline V gene specifies SGHTA as CDR1 and FQGTGA as CDR2.